The T cell receptor (beta chain) under discussion was sequenced for a study of blood T cells in healthy people across ages. The V gene lost 10 bases and the J gene lost 4 bases, with 13 bases spanning the gap. Germline V gene data show CDR1 as MNHEY and CDR2 as SMNVEV (reference sequence). The CDR3 is made up of 12 amino acids. A second about 7 to 11 cycle PCR used barcoded and J-beta primers. Each CDR3 protein is one row after TCRdb ran MiXCR on the 5' RACE reads. The data show 780,000 or so distinct CDR3 sequences, about 53% seen once. V usage is TRBV27 and J usage is TRBJ1-2; TRBD1 is a possible D gene (5 bases). Material: blood. The sequence came from an elderly man in good health. CDR3: CAKTDWSYGYTF. Written as DNA, the CDR3 is TGTGCCAAGACAGATTGGAGCTATGGCTACACCTTC.